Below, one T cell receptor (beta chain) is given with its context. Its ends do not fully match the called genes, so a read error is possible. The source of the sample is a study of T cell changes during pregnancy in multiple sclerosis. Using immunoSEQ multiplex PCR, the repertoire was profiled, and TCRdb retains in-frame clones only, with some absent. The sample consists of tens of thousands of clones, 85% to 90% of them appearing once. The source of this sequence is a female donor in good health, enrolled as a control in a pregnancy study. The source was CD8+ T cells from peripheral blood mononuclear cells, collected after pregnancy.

In DNA form, the CDR3 reads TGTGCCGGCAGTTACTCGGACAGGGTCGATCAGCCCCAGCATTTT. This translates into CAGSYSDRVDQPQHF. This sequence joins TRBV6-5 and TRBJ1-5, with 8 bases aligning to TRBD1. From germline, CDR1 is MNHEY and CDR2 SVGAGI. This CDR3 has 15 amino acids.